This note documents a single T cell receptor (beta chain) sequence. The record originates from a study of shared clonotypes between healthy human individuals. Germline CDR1 MNHEY, CDR2 SMNVEV (reference sequence). V dropped 4 bases and J dropped 2 bases, with 18 bases sitting between them. The CDR3 loop spans 16 amino acids. Assay: immunoSEQ multiplex PCR; the TCRdb copy retains only in-frame clones and omits some. Here the sample spans fewer than 800,000 clones, around 92% being singletons. Only CD45RO-negative cells positively selected for CCR7 counted as naive CD8 cells, so terminally differentiated effector memory CD45RA+ cells were excluded.

The TCR sequence derives from a man younger than 40 in good health. Sequenced input: naive CD8+ T cells sorted from blood. The chain recombines TRBV27 with TRBJ2-7, with D possibly being TRBD2 (6 bases). DNA for the CDR3: TGTGCCAGCAGTTACCGGCCGGGACTTAAAACCTACGAGCAGTACTTC. Amino acid sequence: CASSYRPGLKTYEQYF.